This T cell receptor (beta chain) originates from a study of blood T cells in healthy people across ages. Study-wide results and limits: It was not known whether donors were CMV positive (a possible confounder of expanded clonotype changes).

From germline, CDR1 is MNHEY and CDR2 SVGEGT. CDR3 size: 16 residues. Regarding this clonotype: Its antigen remains unidentified. Germline is not matched at one junction end, which may reflect a read error.

Donation came from healthy Caucasian individuals in Russia who were aged about 6 to 100. Combining a sample-barcoded 5' primer with a J-beta primer mix, a second PCR ran for about 7 to 11 cycles. TCRdb re-derived calls from the 5' RACE reads in MiXCR, one entry per CDR3 protein. The sample yields around 790,000 distinct CDR3 sequences, under 45% seen once. Specimen: blood. The source of this sequence is a man in his fifties or sixties in good health. The chain couples TRBV6-2 or TRBV6-3 to TRBJ2-5, with D possibly being TRBD1 (7 bases). CDR3 region: CASSGRWKQGRETQYF. The CDR3 nucleotides are TGTGCCAGCAGTGGGAGGTGGAAACAGGGGAGAGAGACTCAGTACTTC.